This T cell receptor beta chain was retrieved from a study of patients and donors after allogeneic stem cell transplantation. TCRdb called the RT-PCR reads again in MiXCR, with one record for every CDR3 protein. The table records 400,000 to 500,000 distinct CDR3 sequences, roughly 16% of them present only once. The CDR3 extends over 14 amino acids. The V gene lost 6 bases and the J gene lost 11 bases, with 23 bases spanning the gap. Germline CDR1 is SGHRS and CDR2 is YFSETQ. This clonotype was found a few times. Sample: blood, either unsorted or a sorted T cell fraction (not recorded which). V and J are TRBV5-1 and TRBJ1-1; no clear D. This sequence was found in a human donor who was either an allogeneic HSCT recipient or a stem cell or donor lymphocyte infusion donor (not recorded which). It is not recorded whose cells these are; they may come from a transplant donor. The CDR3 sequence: CASNSIPGANKAFF. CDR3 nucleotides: TGCGCCAGCAATTCTATCCCGGGAGCCAACAAGGCTTTCTTT. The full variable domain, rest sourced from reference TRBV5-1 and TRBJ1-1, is KAGVTQTPRYLIKTRGQQVTLSCSPISGHRSVSWYQQTPGQGLQFLFEYFSETQRNKGNFPGRFSGRQFSNSRSEMNVSTLELGDSALYLCASNSIPGANKAFFGQGTRLTVV.